The 25 T cell receptor beta chains listed next were all sequenced from one sample in a study of identical twins (dated by TCRdb to 2015 to 2016). The library was obtained by 5' RACE. The sequencer listed for this sample is Illumina HiSeq 2000. TCRdb's own reprocessing of the public reads used fastp at Q25 and MiXCR and kept productive beta chains. Rows are unified per CDR3 protein, each entry keeping the most common DNA and genes. Across this sample there are a few hundred thousand distinct CDR3 sequences, with around an eighth seen only once. The ten biggest clones cover more than 0.8% of the sample. These same records also appear under a second study, on yellow fever vaccine responses in identical twins.

Sequenced material: CD4+ T cells sorted from blood. The receptors were gathered from a woman aged 18-30 years in good health.

This clonotype has a count of ten or more. This chain uses TRBV4-2 with TRBJ2-1, with TRBD2 identical over 14 bases. The V segment lost 4 bases and the J segment 6 bases; nucleotides outside the gene matches: 2. CDR1 and CDR2 (germline): LGHNA, YNFKEQ. This CDR3 has 15 residues. CDR3 in amino acids: CASSPGTSGSNEQFF. CDR3 DNA sequence: TGTGCCAGCAGCCCCGGGACTAGCGGGAGCAATGAGCAGTTCTTC.

This clonotype was counted only a few times. The rearrangement joins TRBV20-1 to TRBJ2-3, with 11 bases aligning to TRBD2. Per germline, CDR1 DFQATT and CDR2 SNEGSKA (reference sequence). The CDR3 contains 17 residues. The junction had 13 bases not matched to a gene; V was cut back by 4 bases and J by 4 bases. The CDR3 DNA is TGCAGTGCTAACTGGCGAATCGCTAGCGGGAGGTCAGATACGCAGTATTTT. The encoded protein is CSANWRIASGRSDTQYF.

This clonotype was observed a handful of times. The V call is TRBV6-2 or TRBV6-3, the J call TRBJ2-3, with 12 bases fitting TRBD2. This CDR3 region has 16 residues. Trimming took 0 bases from V and 5 from J; bases not matched to a gene: 3. The germline V gene encodes CDR1 MNHEY and CDR2 SVGEGT. CDR3 region: CASSYSRLAGEDTQYF. CDR3 coding DNA: TGTGCCAGCAGTTACTCACGACTAGCGGGGGAAGATACGCAGTATTTT.

This clonotype was seen repeatedly, ten times or more. The genes are TRBV7-2 and TRBJ2-5; D assignment may be TRBD1 or TRBD2 (5 bases each). Between the trimmed V and J ends, which lost 5 bases and 3 bases, there was a span of 10 bases. Germline CDR1 reads SGHTA; CDR2 reads FQGNSA. This CDR3 has 13 residues. Written as DNA, the CDR3 is TGTGCCAGCAGCAGAGGGACCGAAGAGACCCAGTACTTC. Its translation is CASSRGTEETQYF.

This clonotype has a single count. One end of the junction does not line up with germline, which may come from a read error. This sequence joins TRBV7-7 and TRBJ1-1; TRBD1 might be the D (5 bases). The CDR3 sequence is 13 residues long. From germline, CDR1 is SSHAT and CDR2 FNYEAQ (reference sequence). The CDR3 region is CASSLAGGSEAFF. DNA of the CDR3: TGTGCTAGCAGCTTAGCTGGGGGATCTGAAGCTTTCTTT.

This clonotype was seen repeatedly, ten times or more. The chain couples TRBV6-1 to TRBJ2-7; 12 nucleotides match TRBD2. The germline V gene has CDR1 MNHNS and CDR2 SASEGT. The CDR3 is made up of 15 amino acids. V trimming: 1 base; J trimming: 3 bases; junction bases outside the gene matches: 1. The CDR3 spells CASSEGTSGNYEQYF. The CDR3 region has the DNA TGTGCCAGCAGTGAAGGGACTAGCGGGAACTACGAGCAGTACTTC.

This clonotype was recorded many times. CDR3 DNA: TGTGCCAGCAGTTTCTCCCAGCGAGGCTACGAGCAGTACTTC. Protein product: CASSFSQRGYEQYF. The gene calls are TRBV6-2 or TRBV6-3 and TRBJ2-7; D is undetermined. V gave up 4 bases and J gave up 3 bases, with 13 bases separating them. The CDR3 consists of 14 residues. The germline gives CDR1 MNHEY, CDR2 SVGEGT.

The V call is TRBV7-2, the J call TRBJ1-2; 7 bases match TRBD1. The germline V gene has CDR1 SGHTA and CDR2 FQGNSA. Losses at the gene ends were 0 bases for V and 8 bases for J; bases not matched to a gene: 12. The CDR3 has 16 amino acids. The CDR3 region is CASSLARRQGPLGYTF. CDR3 DNA: TGTGCCAGCAGCTTAGCTCGAAGACAGGGACCCCTAGGCTACACCTTC.

The chain couples TRBV5-1 to TRBJ2-1, with 7 positions matching TRBD2. This CDR3 comprises 14 residues. The V gene end was trimmed by 4 bases and the J gene end by 9 bases; junction bases not matched to a gene: 10. Germline values: CDR1 SGHRS, CDR2 YFSETQ. The CDR3 reads CASSPSSGEGEQFF. CDR3 nucleotides: TGCGCCAGCAGCCCCTCAAGCGGGGAGGGTGAGCAGTTCTTC.

The chain is built from TRBV3-1 and TRBJ2-1; D is undetermined. CDR1 and CDR2 from the germline V gene are LGHDT and YNNKEL (reference sequence). This CDR3 is built from 11 residues. Trimming pared 3 bases from V and 8 bases from J, leaving 5 bases between. In DNA, the CDR3 is TGTGCCAGCAGCCAGATGGATGAGCAGTTCTTC. This codes for CASSQMDEQFF.

The chain couples TRBV12-3 or TRBV12-4 to TRBJ2-7; 12 bases agree with TRBD2. The CDR3 is made up of 15 amino acids. V shed 2 bases and J 6 bases; nucleotides not matched to a gene: 5. In DNA, the CDR3 is TGTGCCAGCAGTTTATTAACTAGCGGGGGGCCCGAGCAGTACTTC. Translated, it gives CASSLLTSGGPEQYF.

This chain links TRBV27 with TRBJ1-5; D is ambiguous. Germline V lookup: CDR1 MNHEY, CDR2 SMNVEV (reference sequence). CDR3 length: 13 amino acids. Trimming cost V 2 bases and J 7 bases, with 9 bases left between them. The CDR3 DNA reads as TGTGCCAGCAGTTTAGGGCTGGGGCAGCCCCAGCATTTT. It is translated as CASSLGLGQPQHF.

In its sample, this clonotype was seen many times. The J gene is TRBJ2-7, the V gene TRBV3-1, with D tentatively TRBD1 (6 bases). V was clipped by 1 base and J by 3 bases, with 10 bases between them. Germline V gene lookup returns CDR1 LGHDT and CDR2 YNNKEL (reference sequence). The length of the CDR3 is 14 residues. In DNA form, the CDR3 reads TGTGCCAGCAGCCAAGGACGGACAGTCTACGAGCAGTACTTC. Translated, it gives CASSQGRTVYEQYF.

CDR3 DNA: TGTGCCACCAGCAGATCCGGGGGGATCGACGAGCAGTACTTC. It encodes CATSRSGGIDEQYF. V is TRBV15 and J is TRBJ2-7; TRBD2 matches 7 bases. Germline values: CDR1 LNHNV, CDR2 YYDKDF (reference sequence). The CDR3 runs to 14 residues. J lost 5 bases, V lost 2 bases, and 6 bases had no gene match.

This clonotype was recorded a few times. The rearrangement uses TRBV27 and TRBJ2-6, with D perhaps TRBD1 (6 bases). CDR1 is MNHEY, CDR2 SMNVEV, per germline (reference sequence). The CDR3 loop spans 16 amino acids. Between the trimmed V and J ends, which lost 7 bases and 2 bases, there was a span of 15 bases. The CDR3 protein is CASTSTGLPGANVLTF. The CDR3 bases are TGTGCCAGCACCTCGACAGGCCTCCCTGGGGCCAACGTCCTGACTTTC.

This clonotype was seen a few times. The chain is built from TRBV4-1 and TRBJ1-4; TRBD1 matches 10 bases. CDR1 and CDR2 from the germline V gene are MGHRA and YSYEKL. Unmatched junction bases numbered 19, after V lost 4 bases and J lost 8 bases. This CDR3 is built from 19 residues. The DNA for the CDR3 is TGCGCCAGCAGCCGGACGGCCGGGACAGGGGCGAGGGTAGAGGAAAAACTGTTTTTT. This codes for CASSRTAGTGARVEEKLFF.

This chain links TRBV6-1 with TRBJ1-1; no reliable D call. CDR1 is MNHNS and CDR2 is SASEGT in the germline V gene. With 4 bases removed from V and 1 base from J, the gap between germline ends came to 13 bases. This CDR3 has 15 amino acids. CDR3 sequence: CASSGWQAGNTEAFF. The CDR3 nucleotides are TGTGCCAGCAGTGGTTGGCAGGCAGGGAACACTGAAGCTTTCTTT.

This clonotype was seen a handful of times. This chain uses TRBV6-5 with TRBJ2-1; the D is unclear. From germline, CDR1 is MNHEY and CDR2 SVGAGI. V was cut by 0 bases and J by 7 bases, with 10 bases left in between. The CDR3 contains 14 residues. DNA for the CDR3: TGTGCCAGCAGTTACTCGACCCGGCAAAATGAGCAGTTCTTC. Translating gives CASSYSTRQNEQFF.

The rearrangement links TRBV10-3 to TRBJ2-7; 10 nucleotides match TRBD1. The CDR3 covers 15 residues. Germline CDR1 and CDR2: ENHRY and SYGVKD. The trim removed 6 bases at V and 5 bases at J, leaving 10 bases unmatched. CDR3 coding DNA: TGTGCCATCAGGGGCGGGACAGGGGCGTTCAACGAGCAGTACTTC. Encoded protein: CAIRGGTGAFNEQYF.

This clonotype has just a few counts. This chain links TRBV5-1 with TRBJ2-1; unclear D gene. The germline gives CDR1 SGHRS, CDR2 YFSETQ. The CDR3 has 13 residues. The V and J ends lost 7 bases and 5 bases respectively, with 13 bases between them. CDR3 residues: CASCQQLDNEQFF. CDR3 in DNA: TGCGCCAGCTGCCAACAGTTGGACAATGAGCAGTTCTTC.

This sequence joins TRBV19 and TRBJ1-2; a possible D gene is TRBD1 (5 bases). Trimming removed 6 bases from V and 6 bases from J, with 20 bases in between. The CDR3 is made up of 15 amino acids. Germline V gene lookup returns CDR1 LNHDA and CDR2 SQIVND (reference sequence). The CDR3 DNA reads as TGTGCCAGTAGCGGTCGAGCAGGGACCCCACATGGCTACACCTTC. Its protein is CASSGRAGTPHGYTF.

The CDR3 here is CASSLPSGNTGELFF. The CDR3 nucleotides read TGTGCCAGCAGTTTACCCAGCGGAAACACCGGGGAGCTGTTTTTT. The V and J genes are TRBV28 and TRBJ2-2, with D possibly being TRBD2 (5 bases). This CDR3 has 15 amino acids. V was clipped by 2 bases and J by 2 bases, with 9 bases between them. Germline V gene sequence: CDR1 MDHEN, CDR2 SYDVKM. The full variable domain, with the rest looked up from reference TRBV28 and TRBJ2-2, is DVKVTQSSRYLVKRTGEKVFLECVQDMDHENMFWYRQDPGLGLRLIYFSYDVKMKEKGDIPEGYSVSREKKERFSLILESASTNQTSMYLCASSLPSGNTGELFFGEGSRLTVL.

The V and J genes are TRBV4-2 and TRBJ2-7; 12 bases agree with TRBD2. The V gene's germline CDR1 is LGHNA and CDR2 YNFKEQ. CDR3 length: 16 residues. V lost 4 bases to trimming and J lost 3 bases; unmatched junction nucleotides: 7. The CDR3 DNA follows: TGTGCCAGCAGCCTCCGGACTAGCGGGGAGAACTACGAGCAGTACTTC. Translating it yields CASSLRTSGENYEQYF.

The V gene is TRBV29-1, the J gene TRBJ2-7; D not certain. CDR3 length: 11 amino acids. Germline V CDR1 and CDR2: SQVTM, ANQGSEA. V shed 1 base and J shed 6 bases, with 7 bases lying between them. The DNA of the CDR3 is TGCAGCGTTGAAGTGGGGTCCGAGCAGTACTTC. It is translated as CSVEVGSEQYF.

The J gene is TRBJ2-2, the V gene TRBV6-1; no clear D. The CDR3 is 16 residues long. V was clipped by 6 bases and J by 5 bases, with 19 bases between them. Per the germline V gene, CDR1 is MNHNS and CDR2 is SASEGT. CDR3 region: CASREQYPSLTGELFF. The CDR3 nucleotides read TGTGCCAGCAGAGAGCAATATCCTTCCTTGACCGGGGAGCTGTTTTTT.